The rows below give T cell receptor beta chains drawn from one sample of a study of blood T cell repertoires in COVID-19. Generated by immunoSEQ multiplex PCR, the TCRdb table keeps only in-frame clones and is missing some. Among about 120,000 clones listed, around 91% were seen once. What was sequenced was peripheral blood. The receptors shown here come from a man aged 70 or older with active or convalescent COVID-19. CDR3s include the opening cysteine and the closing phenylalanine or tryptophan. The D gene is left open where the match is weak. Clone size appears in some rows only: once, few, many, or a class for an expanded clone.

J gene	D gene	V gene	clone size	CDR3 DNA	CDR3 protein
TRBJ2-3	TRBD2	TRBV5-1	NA	TGCGCCAGCAGCTTGAGGGGCGGGACTACCACAGATACGCAGTATTTT	CASSLRGGTTTDTQYF
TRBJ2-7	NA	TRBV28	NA	TGTGCCAGCAGTTCAATTGAGCAGTACTTC	CASSSIEQYF
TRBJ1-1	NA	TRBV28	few	TGTGCCAGCAGTTCCCCCGGCAGAGGGAACACTGAAGCTTTCTTT	CASSSPGRGNTEAFF
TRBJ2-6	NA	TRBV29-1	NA	TGCAGCGTTGTCTGGCCAGTCGGGGCCAACGTCCTGACTTTC	CSVVWPVGANVLTF
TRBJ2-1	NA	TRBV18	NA	TGTGCCAGCTCACCAAATCGGCAGGACAATGAGCAGTTCTTC	CASSPNRQDNEQFF
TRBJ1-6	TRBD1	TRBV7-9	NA	TGTGCCAGCAGCTCCCGGGACAGGGGAGCAGTGAGTGGGACACCCCTCCACTTT	CASSSRDRGAVSGTPLHF
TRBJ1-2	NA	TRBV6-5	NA	TGTGCCAGCACCCCCCGTGGGGCCGGGGGAGGCTACACCTTC	CASTPRGAGGGYTF
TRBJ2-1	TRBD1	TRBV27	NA	TGTGCCAGCAGTTTCAGCCGCGGGACAGGTTCCTACAATGAGCAGTTCTTC	CASSFSRGTGSYNEQFF
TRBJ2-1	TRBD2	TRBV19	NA	TGTGCCAGTAAACTAGCGGGACGAAATGAGCAGTTCTTC	CASKLAGRNEQFF
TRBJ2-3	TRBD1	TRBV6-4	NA	TGTGCCAGCAGCTCGACAGGGGGTGGCACAGATACGCAGTATTTT	CASSSTGGGTDTQYF
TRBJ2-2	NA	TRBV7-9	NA	TGTGCTAATGGCCAAGGACAACTCAACACCGGGGAGCTGTTTTTT	CANGQGQLNTGELFF
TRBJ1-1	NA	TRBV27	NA	TGTGCCAGCACTACTCATCTGATGAACACTGAAGCTTTCTTT	CASTTHLMNTEAFF
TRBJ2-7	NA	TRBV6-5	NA	TGTGCCAGCAGTTACGACGAGGGTTACGAGCAGTACTTC	CASSYDEGYEQYF
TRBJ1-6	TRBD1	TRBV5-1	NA	TGCGCCAGCAGCCCGGGGACAGATAGCTCCTATAATTCACCCCTCCACTTT	CASSPGTDSSYNSPLHF
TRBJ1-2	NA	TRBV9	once	TGTGCCAGCAGCGTACCAGGAGGAGGCTACACCTTC	CASSVPGGGYTF
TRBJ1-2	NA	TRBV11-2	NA	TGTGCCAGCAGCTTAGAGGCGGGAGCTAACTATGGCTACACCTTC	CASSLEAGANYGYTF
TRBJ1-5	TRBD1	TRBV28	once	TGTGCCAGCAGGGACAGGGGAGGTCAGCCCCAGCATTTT	CASRDRGGQPQHF
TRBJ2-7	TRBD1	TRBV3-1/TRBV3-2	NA	TGTGCCAGCAGCCAAGTAGGGGGCGGCTACGAGCAGTACTTC	CASSQVGGGYEQYF
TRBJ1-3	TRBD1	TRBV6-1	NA	TGTGCCAGCAGTGAATTTACAGGGGAAATGGCTGGAAACACCATATATTTT	CASSEFTGEMAGNTIYF
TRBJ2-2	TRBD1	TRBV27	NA	TGTGCCAGCAGCCTACAGGGGAAAGCCGGGGAGCTGTTTTTT	CASSLQGKAGELFF
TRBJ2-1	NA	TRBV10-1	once	TGCGCCAGCAGTGAGTCGGACAGCTGGTGGGATGAGCAGTTCTTC	CASSESDSWWDEQFF
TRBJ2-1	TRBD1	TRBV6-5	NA	TGTGCCAGCAGTCCAGAAAGGACAGGGCGGAATGAGCAGTTCTTC	CASSPERTGRNEQFF
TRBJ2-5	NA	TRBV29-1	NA	TGCAGCGTTGGGGGCCATCAAGAGACCCAGTACTTC	CSVGGHQETQYF
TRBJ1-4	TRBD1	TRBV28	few	TGTGCCAGCACACCTCGGGACAGGGCCTCGGGAGGTGAAAAACTGTTTTTT	CASTPRDRASGGEKLFF
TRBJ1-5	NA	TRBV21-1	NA	TGTGCCAGCAGCAAAGAGAGCGGAGGAGGCAATCAGCCCCAGCATTTT	CASSKESGGGNQPQHF
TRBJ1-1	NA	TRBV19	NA	TGTGCCTGCGGGACGGCGAACACTGAAGCTTTCTTT	CACGTANTEAFF
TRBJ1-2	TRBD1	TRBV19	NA	TGTGCCAGTAGTATTGGACAGGGAGGAGGCTATGGCTACACCTTC	CASSIGQGGGYGYTF
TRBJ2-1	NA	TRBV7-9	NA	TGTGCCAGCAGCTTAGCCAGGTCGGGATCCTACAATGAGCAGTTCTTC	CASSLARSGSYNEQFF
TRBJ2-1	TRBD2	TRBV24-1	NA	TGTGCCACCAGTGAGGAGACTAGCGGCAACAATGAGCAGTTCTTC	CATSEETSGNNEQFF
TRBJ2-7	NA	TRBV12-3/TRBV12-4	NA	TGTGCCAGCGGGAGTGAGGTCTACGAGCAGTACTTC	CASGSEVYEQYF